This TCR beta chain is from a study of blood T cell repertoires in COVID-19. Study-wide context: Acute-phase and convalescent COVID-19 samples originated in the United States, Italy and Spain.

The V gene's germline CDR1 is MGHRA and CDR2 YSYEKL. The CDR3 spans 17 residues. Trimming shortened V by 4 bases and J by 5 bases, and 20 bases separated the two germline ends. Seattle patients were enrolled during active infection and followed longitudinally. Per the original data handling: Amplification from reference gene primers served as the basis for estimated nucleated cell counts. Clones were read by immunoSEQ multiplex PCR, and TCRdb kept only the in-frame ones, dropping some. For V, J and clone size, that table is used; D and trimming come from the DNA. Among a few hundred thousand clones listed, approximately 88% were seen once.

The clonotype comes from a woman aged 25 to 39 with COVID-19, enrolled during active disease. The sequencing input was peripheral blood. The chain joins TRBV4-1 to TRBJ2-2; perhaps TRBD1 as D (5 bases). CDR3 sequence: CASSPRLVGPGTGELFF. The CDR3 DNA follows: TGCGCCAGCAGCCCCCGACTGGTGGGGCCAGGGACCGGGGAGCTGTTTTTT.